The clone carrying this T cell receptor (beta chain) was counted ten times or more. Its antigen is as yet unknown. The lymph nodes were axillary draining lymph nodes from breast cancer patients. The entry originates in a study of breast tumors, draining lymph nodes, adjacent tissues. The study, taken as a whole, reports: Tumor repertoires ranked between lymph nodes and nontumor tissue in diversity, with V and J gene preferences. Findings are consistent with lymph node origin and intratumoral expansion of most tumor T cells.

One entry per CDR3 protein, called by TCRdb with MiXCR from the multiplex PCR reads. The table has about 89,000 distinct CDR3 sequences, roughly 30% seen once; the top ten hold around 8.1%. This CDR3 is built from 14 residues. Germline lookup yields CDR1 LNHDA and CDR2 SQIVND (reference sequence). V was cut by 8 bases and J by 3 bases, with 15 bases left in between. The TCR originated in a female donor with breast cancer. Some clones in this sample may be carry-over from other donors' samples. The chain employs TRBV19 and TRBJ2-3; D possibly matches TRBD1 or TRBD2 (6 bases each). Sequencing input: axillary lymph node tissue. Here the CDR3 DNA reads TGTGCCAGTTCCGGGGGCCTATTTACAGATACGCAGTATTTT. It is translated as CASSGGLFTDTQYF.